This T cell receptor beta chain was captured in a study of regulatory T cells in long-lasting Graves disease. The time point denotes: newly diagnosed GD, antithyroid drugs for less than 3 months. RNA extracted from PBMCs served as the sequencing template. This clonotype occurred many times. With 5 bases clipped from V and 4 bases from J, the junction kept 7 bases outside the gene matches. CDR3 length equals 15 residues. According to the study, TCR beta libraries were built with iRepertoire HTBI primers and CDR3-region Arm-PCR. TCRdb recomputed calls from the multiplex PCR reads with MiXCR, one row per CDR3 protein. The sample contains about 430,000 distinct CDR3 sequences, over 14% of which appear only once. These data were also filed under a second study, of T cells in Graves' hyperthyroidism and ophthalmopathy. That study reports: The definition of stable Graves' hyperthyroidism was no ophthalmopathy progression within 18 months.

This sample comprised peripheral blood mononuclear cells (PBMCs), obtained at new diagnosis, from a patient treated with antithyroid drugs. The chain uses TRBV12-3 or TRBV12-4 and TRBJ1-1; 10 bases align to TRBD1. This TCR was recovered from a woman in her forties with Graves disease. The CDR3 DNA follows: TGTGCCAGCAGTCCCGGGACAGGGGTGGTCACTGAAGCTTTCTTT. Its translation: CASSPGTGVVTEAFF.